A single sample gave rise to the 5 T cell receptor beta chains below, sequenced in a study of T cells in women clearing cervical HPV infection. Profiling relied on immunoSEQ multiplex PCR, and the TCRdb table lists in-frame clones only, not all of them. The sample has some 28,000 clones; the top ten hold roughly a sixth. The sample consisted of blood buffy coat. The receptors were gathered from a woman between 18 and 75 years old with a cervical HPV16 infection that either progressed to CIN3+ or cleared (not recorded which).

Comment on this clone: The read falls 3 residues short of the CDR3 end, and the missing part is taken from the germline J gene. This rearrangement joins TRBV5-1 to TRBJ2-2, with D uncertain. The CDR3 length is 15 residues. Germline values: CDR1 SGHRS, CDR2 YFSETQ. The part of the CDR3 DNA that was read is TGCGCCAGCAGCTTGGTGCCAACAACTAATGAAAAG. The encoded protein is CASSLVPTTNEK. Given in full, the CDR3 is CASSLVPTTNEKLFF.

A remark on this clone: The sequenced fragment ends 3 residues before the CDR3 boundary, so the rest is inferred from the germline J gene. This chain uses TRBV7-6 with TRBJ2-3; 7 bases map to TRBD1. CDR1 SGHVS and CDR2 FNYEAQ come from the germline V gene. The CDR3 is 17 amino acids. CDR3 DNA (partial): TGTGCCAGCAGCCCCACGGGACAGAGAAATAGCAATCAGCCG. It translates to CASSPTGQRNSNQP. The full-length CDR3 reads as CASSPTGQRNSNQPQYF.

CDR3 DNA, as far as it was read: TGTGCCAGAAGCCCGGGGACAGGGGACGGGGTTGATTCACCA. This codes for CARSPGTGDGVDSP. The whole CDR3 protein reads CARSPGTGDGVDSPLFF. This chain connects TRBV5-3 to TRBJ1-4; TRBD1 matches 10 bases. Read sequence stops 3 residues before the CDR3 end, and the germline J gene provides the missing end. TRBV5-3 is an ORF; its function is uncertain. The CDR3 spans 17 residues.

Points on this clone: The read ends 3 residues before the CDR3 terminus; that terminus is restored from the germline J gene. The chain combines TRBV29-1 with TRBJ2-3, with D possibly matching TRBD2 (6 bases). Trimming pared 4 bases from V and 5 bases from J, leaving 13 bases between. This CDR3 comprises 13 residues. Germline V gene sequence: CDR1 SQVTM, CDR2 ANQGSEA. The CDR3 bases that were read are TGCAGCGTTGGGGCGGGACTCGGAGATACG. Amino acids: CSVGAGLGDT. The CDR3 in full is CSVGAGLGDTQYF.

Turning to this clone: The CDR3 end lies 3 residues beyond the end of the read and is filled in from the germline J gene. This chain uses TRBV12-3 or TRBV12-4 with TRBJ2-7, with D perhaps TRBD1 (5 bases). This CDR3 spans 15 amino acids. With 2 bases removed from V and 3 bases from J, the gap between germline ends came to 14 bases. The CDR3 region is CASSLRGRNGYEQYF. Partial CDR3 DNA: TGTGCCAGCAGTTTAAGGGGCCGCAATGGCTACGAG.